Below, 4 T cell receptor beta chains from the same sample are listed, as sequenced in a study of blood T cell repertoires in COVID-19. Here immunoSEQ multiplex PCR was the method, and the copy in TCRdb shows in-frame clones only, minus some. Of about 69,000 clones listed, approximately 82% were seen once; the top ten hold about 9.8%. The source material was peripheral blood. The source is a woman aged 80 or over with acute or convalescent COVID-19.

The V and J genes are TRBV2 and TRBJ1-1; 10 bases are shared with TRBD1. The germline CDR1 and CDR2 sequences are SNHLY and FYNNEI. Germline trimming cut 4 bases from V and 6 bases from J; bases unmatched to any gene: 5. The CDR3 sequence is 14 residues long. DNA of the CDR3: TGTGCCAGCAGTGTTGGGACAGGGGCTCCTGAAGCTTTCTTT. Its translation is CASSVGTGAPEAFF.

This clone has only one observation. The V call is TRBV19, the J call TRBJ1-5; weak D call: TRBD1 (6 bases). CDR1 LNHDA and CDR2 SQIVND come from the germline V gene (reference sequence). Trimming shortened V by 5 bases and J by 5 bases, and 10 bases separated the two germline ends. The CDR3 runs to 13 residues. This chain's CDR3 is CASSDRYDQPQHF. CDR3 coding DNA: TGTGCCAGTAGTGACAGGTATGATCAGCCCCAGCATTTT.

CDR3 in DNA: TGTGCCAGCTCAGTTGGGACAGGCAAGAATCAGCCCCAGCATTTT. Translation gives CASSVGTGKNQPQHF. This chain joins TRBV18 and TRBJ1-5; TRBD1 agrees at 8 bases. Germline V lookup: CDR1 KGHSH, CDR2 LQKENI. The CDR3 extends over 15 amino acids. V gave up 5 bases and J gave up 4 bases; unmatched junction bases: 7.

The V and J genes are TRBV19 and TRBJ2-1; TRBD2 matches at 9 bases. The CDR3 length is 15 residues. Trimming removed 5 bases from V and 7 bases from J; junction bases left unmatched: 9. Germline V CDR1 and CDR2: LNHDA, SQIVND (reference sequence). This CDR3 reads CASSQGGGARNEQFF. CDR3 coding DNA: TGTGCCAGTAGTCAAGGCGGGGGGGCCAGGAATGAGCAGTTCTTC.